Presented here are 13 T cell receptor beta chains from one specimen sequenced in a study of tissue T cells after allogeneic stem cell transplantation. The protocol was immunoSEQ multiplex PCR, while the TCRdb copy is restricted to in-frame clones and leaves out a portion. The sample consists of about 5,700 clones, over 65% of them appearing once. The sample here was blood, taken before transplantation. These receptors originate from a man between 35 and 75 years old who later had graft-versus-host disease after an allogeneic stem cell transplant.

V is TRBV24-1 and J is TRBJ2-2; 15 nucleotides line up with TRBD2. Germline values: CDR1 KGHDR, CDR2 SFDVKD. Trimming removed 4 bases from V and 8 bases from J; junction bases left unmatched: 7. The CDR3 totals 17 residues. Here the CDR3 reads CATSETGTSGRIGELFF. The CDR3, as DNA: TGTGCCACCAGTGAGACCGGGACTAGCGGGAGGATTGGGGAGCTGTTTTTT.

V is TRBV7-2 and J is TRBJ2-1; no reliable D call. V was trimmed by 2 bases and J by 5 bases, leaving 10 bases between them. The CDR3 runs 14 residues. In germline, CDR1 is SGHTA, CDR2 FQGNSA. As DNA, the CDR3 is TGTGCCAGCAGCTTAACCACCCAGAACAATGAGCAGTTCTTC. Its protein product is CASSLTTQNNEQFF.

This rearrangement joins TRBV6-6 to TRBJ1-2; maybe TRBD1 (6 bases). Trimming shortened V by 2 bases and J by 1 base, and 8 bases separated the two germline ends. Germline lookup yields CDR1 MNHNY and CDR2 SVGAGI (reference sequence). CDR3 size: 14 residues. The CDR3 DNA reads TGTGCCAGCAGTTACCTGGACAGTAACTATGGCTACACCTTC. Its translation: CASSYLDSNYGYTF.

CDR3 sequence (DNA): TGCAGCGTTGAAGGGCGGGGCAGCTCCTACAATGAGCAGTTCTTC. Translation: CSVEGRGSSYNEQFF. The chain carries TRBV29-1 and TRBJ2-1; D perhaps matches TRBD2 (6 bases). Germline V gene data show CDR1 as SQVTM and CDR2 as ANQGSEA. The CDR3 covers 15 residues. Trimming stripped 1 base from V and 0 bases from J, with 10 bases between.

The chain couples TRBV18 to TRBJ1-5; a weak D match, TRBD1 (5 bases). Germline values: CDR1 KGHSH, CDR2 LQKENI. The CDR3 contains 13 residues. V lost 2 bases and J 7 bases, leaving 9 bases between the germline ends. Written as DNA, the CDR3 is TGTGCCAGCTCACCAGGGGCGACCCAGCCCCAGCATTTT. It specifies CASSPGATQPQHF.

This clone turned up a few times. The chain links TRBV11-2 to TRBJ2-1, with TRBD1 identical over 8 bases. Per the germline V gene, CDR1 is SGHAT and CDR2 is FQNNGV. With V trimmed by 6 bases and J by 7 bases, 2 bases remained unmatched. The CDR3 has 12 amino acids. Written as DNA, the CDR3 is TGTGCCAGCAGTTGGGACAGGAATGAGCAGTTCTTC. This gives the protein CASSWDRNEQFF.

This chain connects TRBV12-3 or TRBV12-4 to TRBJ2-2; weak D call: TRBD1 (5 bases). V was pared by 5 bases and J by 5 bases, with 9 bases between. The CDR3 is made up of 13 amino acids. The CDR3 here is CASSLRQTGELFF. DNA for the CDR3: TGTGCCAGCAGTCTCCGACAGACCGGGGAGCTGTTTTTT.

J is TRBJ2-6 and V is TRBV19; tentative D call: TRBD1 (5 bases). The CDR3 contains 16 residues. V shed 5 bases and J shed 2 bases, with 13 bases lying between them. CDR1 and CDR2 (germline): LNHDA, SQIVND (reference sequence). The CDR3 DNA follows: TGTGCCAGTAGTCGGAGTGTAGGGGCTGGGGCCAACGTCCTGACTTTC. Protein sequence: CASSRSVGAGANVLTF. Supplemented by reference TRBV19 and TRBJ2-6, the full variable domain reads DGGITQSPKYLFRKEGQNVTLSCEQNLNHDAMYWYRQDPGQGLRLIYYSQIVNDFQKGDIAEGYSVSREKKESFPLTVTSAQKNPTAFYLCASSRSVGAGANVLTFGAGSRLTVL.

The chain joins TRBV11-2 to TRBJ2-1, with a possible D match to TRBD1 (6 bases). Trimming pared 3 bases from V and 8 bases from J, leaving 11 bases between. Per germline, CDR1 SGHAT and CDR2 FQNNGV. The CDR3 is 13 amino acids. The DNA of the CDR3 is TGTGCCAGCAGCTTGAACAGGGTCTATGAGCAGTTCTTC. It translates to CASSLNRVYEQFF. The full variable domain, completed using reference TRBV11-2 and TRBJ2-1, is EAGVAQSPRYKIIEKRQSVAFWCNPISGHATLYWYQQILGQGPKLLIQFQNNGVVDDSQLPKDRFSAERLKGVDSTLKIQPAKLEDSAVYLCASSLNRVYEQFFGPGTRLTVL.

The V call is TRBV7-8, the J call TRBJ2-2, with 10 nucleotides matching TRBD2. The V segment lost 7 bases and the J segment 4 bases; nucleotides outside the gene matches: 12. Germline-derived CDR1 and CDR2 are SGHVS and FQNEAQ. CDR3 size: 17 residues. CDR3 amino acids: CASINLAGEALTGELFF. CDR3 coding DNA: TGTGCCAGCATCAATCTAGCGGGAGAGGCGCTCACCGGGGAGCTGTTTTTT.

This chain joins TRBV14 and TRBJ1-1; D gene uncertain. This CDR3 is built from 13 residues. The germline V and J ends were trimmed by 4 bases and 3 bases, with 9 bases remaining between them. Germline V gene sequence: CDR1 SGHDN, CDR2 FVKESK. As DNA, the CDR3 is TGTGCCAGCAGCCTCCTTCAAGACACTGAAGCTTTCTTT. Translation: CASSLLQDTEAFF.

This chain connects TRBV7-6 to TRBJ1-4, with 9 bases fitting TRBD1. CDR3 length: 14 amino acids. V shed 6 bases and J 13 bases; nucleotides not matched to a gene: 12. Germline V gives CDR1 SGHVS, CDR2 FNYEAQ. The CDR3 DNA follows: TGTGCCAGCAGTTCGACCGGGACAGGGAGCACACTGTTTTTT. Protein product: CASSSTGTGSTLFF.

V gene TRBV10-1 combines with J gene TRBJ2-1, with 8 bases identical to TRBD1. CDR1 and CDR2 from the germline V gene are WNHNN and SYGVQD (reference sequence). The CDR3 covers 14 residues. The V and J ends lost 8 bases and 5 bases, in that order; junction bases with no gene match: 8. The CDR3 DNA follows: TGCGCCAGCGCCGGGACAGGTAAGGACAATGAGCAGTTCTTC. Residues: CASAGTGKDNEQFF.